This T cell receptor beta chain originates from a study of T cell changes during pregnancy in multiple sclerosis. Deletions cut 2 bases from V and 3 bases from J, with 6 bases between. The germline V gene encodes CDR1 KGHSH and CDR2 LQKENI. The CDR3 extends over 13 amino acids. Method: immunoSEQ multiplex PCR; TCRdb's copy keeps in-frame clones and lacks some. The data contain over 70,000 clones, 92% of them singletons. The TCR sequence derives from a female donor in good health, enrolled as a control in a pregnancy study. Sequences were derived from peripheral blood, sampled in the first trimester of pregnancy. V and J are TRBV18 and TRBJ2-3; TRBD2 is a possible D gene (6 bases). The CDR3 region has the DNA TGTGCCAGCTCACCAGGGGGGACAGATACGCAGTATTTT. Amino acid sequence: CASSPGGTDTQYF.